This T cell receptor (beta chain) was sequenced for a study of blood T cells in healthy people across ages. With a J-beta primer mix and a sample-barcoded 5' primer, a second PCR ran roughly 7 to 11 cycles. TCRdb reprocessed the 5' RACE reads via MiXCR and lists one record per CDR3 protein. The sample contains some 790,000 distinct CDR3 sequences, about 28% of which appear only once. This clonotype has at least ten counts. Germline CDR1 is MNHNS and CDR2 is SASEGT. The CDR3 sequence is 13 residues long. The germline V and J ends were trimmed by 6 bases and 9 bases, with 18 bases remaining between them.

The rearrangement joins TRBV6-1 to TRBJ2-7; no definite D call. The TCR sequence derives from a woman at least 80 years old in good health. The sample was blood. The DNA of the CDR3 is TGTGCCAGCAGGGAACACGGCTCGAACGGGCAGTACTTC. Encoded protein: CASREHGSNGQYF.